Shown below are 28 T cell receptor beta chains from a single sample sequenced in a study of blood T cell repertoires in COVID-19. Data came from immunoSEQ multiplex PCR; TCRdb stores just in-frame clones and leaves some out. The table has around 200,000 clones, under 90% seen once. The sequenced material came from peripheral blood. The origin of the receptors is a man aged 45 to 65 with acute or convalescent COVID-19.

The chain combines TRBV3-1 (or the pseudogene TRBV3-2) with TRBJ2-7, with D unresolved. V lost 0 bases and J 8 bases, leaving 2 bases between the germline ends. Germline V gene lookup returns CDR1 LGHDT and CDR2 YNNKEL (reference sequence). This CDR3 spans 10 amino acids. CDR3 residues: CASSQDKQYF. In nucleotides, the CDR3 is TGTGCCAGCAGCCAAGACAAGCAGTACTTC.

J is TRBJ2-1 and V is TRBV4-1; D is uncertain. Germline CDR1 and CDR2: MGHRA and YSYEKL. The CDR3 runs 13 residues. The V gene lost 7 bases and the J gene lost 1 base, with 8 bases spanning the gap. This chain's CDR3 is CASTPGSYNEQFF. CDR3 DNA sequence: TGCGCCAGCACCCCCGGGTCCTACAATGAGCAGTTCTTC.

The V call is TRBV11-3, the J call TRBJ2-7; D call uncertain. The germline gives CDR1 SGHNT, CDR2 YENEEA. Trimming removed 3 bases from V and 3 bases from J, with 6 bases in between. The CDR3 is 12 amino acids. The CDR3 protein is CASSFNGYEQYF. In DNA, the CDR3 is TGTGCCAGCAGCTTTAACGGCTACGAGCAGTACTTC.

This sequence joins TRBV4-1 and TRBJ1-1; TRBD1 matches at 8 bases. The length of the CDR3 is 19 residues. Germline lookup yields CDR1 MGHRA and CDR2 YSYEKL. J was trimmed by 0 bases and V by 0 bases; bases with no gene match: 12. The CDR3 nucleotides read TGCGCCAGCAGCCAAGATGCCGGGACAGGCTATAACTTGAACACTGAAGCTTTCTTT. Protein sequence: CASSQDAGTGYNLNTEAFF.

CDR3 DNA sequence: TGTGCCTGGAGTGGTGGGACAGGGGGCTTCTATAATTCACCCCTCCACTTT. Amino acid sequence: CAWSGGTGGFYNSPLHF. The chain recombines TRBV30 with TRBJ1-6, with 12 bases aligning to TRBD1. The J segment lost 3 bases and the V segment lost 1 base, leaving 4 bases of the junction unmatched. Germline lookup yields CDR1 GTSNPN and CDR2 SVGIG (reference sequence). The CDR3 consists of 17 residues.

This chain's CDR3 is CASRGGQGSYIQYF. As DNA, the CDR3 is TGTGCCAGCAGAGGAGGACAGGGGTCGTACATTCAGTACTTC. The J gene is TRBJ2-4, the V gene TRBV2; 9 bases agree with TRBD1. Germline-derived CDR1 and CDR2 are SNHLY and FYNNEI. The V segment lost 6 bases and the J segment 8 bases; nucleotides outside the gene matches: 8. The length of the CDR3 is 14 residues.

The chain joins TRBV5-1 to TRBJ2-2; no reliable D call. The germline V gene encodes CDR1 SGHRS and CDR2 YFSETQ. The CDR3 runs 14 residues. The germline V and J ends were trimmed by 4 bases and 2 bases, with 9 bases remaining between them. CDR3 residues: CASSGSPNTGELFF. CDR3 in DNA: TGCGCCAGCAGCGGCTCTCCAAACACCGGGGAGCTGTTTTTT.

The V and J genes are TRBV24-1 and TRBJ2-3; D may be TRBD2 (5 bases). This CDR3 is 16 amino acids long. Per germline, CDR1 KGHDR and CDR2 SFDVKD. Trimming took off 1 base at V and 1 base at J, with 11 bases between the two ends. CDR3 amino acids: CATSDFKGAGTDTQYF. DNA for the CDR3: TGTGCCACCAGTGATTTTAAAGGAGCGGGCACAGATACGCAGTATTTT.

The chain is built from TRBV6-6 and TRBJ1-1, with D perhaps TRBD1 (6 bases). The germline V gene has CDR1 MNHNY and CDR2 SVGAGI (reference sequence). This CDR3 region has 15 residues. V was clipped by 5 bases and J by 4 bases, with 17 bases between them. The CDR3 DNA sequence: TGTGCCAGCAGTCTAACCACAGGGTCTCGCACTGAAGCTTTCTTT. Protein sequence: CASSLTTGSRTEAFF.

The chain carries TRBV7-2 and TRBJ2-2; 7 nucleotides align to TRBD2. This CDR3 comprises 18 residues. Germline assignment: CDR1 SGHTA and CDR2 FQGNSA. V lost 4 bases and J lost 0; bases outside the gene matches: 11. The CDR3 nucleotides read TGTGCCAGCAGCTCCCCCCCCGGGACTATGACGAACACCGGGGAGCTGTTTTTT. It specifies CASSSPPGTMTNTGELFF.

As DNA, the CDR3 is TGTGCCAGCAGCCCACAGATACAGGGGCACGAGCAGTTCTTC. Translating it yields CASSPQIQGHEQFF. V is TRBV7-8 and J is TRBJ2-1; TRBD1 agrees at 7 bases. J was trimmed by 10 bases and V by 5 bases; bases with no gene match: 11. Per germline, CDR1 SGHVS and CDR2 FQNEAQ. The CDR3 consists of 14 residues.

This clone has only one observation. The rearrangement uses TRBV2 and TRBJ2-6; D ambiguous. The CDR3 consists of 15 residues. V dropped 3 bases and J dropped 0 bases, with 6 bases sitting between them. Germline loops: CDR1 SNHLY, CDR2 FYNNEI. The CDR3 loop is CASSDGRSGANVLTF. The CDR3 DNA reads TGTGCCAGCAGTGATGGCCGCTCTGGGGCCAACGTCCTGACTTTC.

The chain carries TRBV19 and TRBJ1-5; TRBD1 matches 7 bases. Germline loops: CDR1 LNHDA, CDR2 SQIVND (reference sequence). This CDR3 is built from 16 residues. V gave up 6 bases and J gave up 4 bases; unmatched junction bases: 12. In nucleotides, the CDR3 is TGTGCCAGTAGCCGAACAGGGGCGGTACTTAATCAGCCCCAGCATTTT. Translation: CASSRTGAVLNQPQHF. The full variable domain, with the rest looked up from reference TRBV19 and TRBJ1-5, is DGGITQSPKYLFRKEGQNVTLSCEQNLNHDAMYWYRQDPGQGLRLIYYSQIVNDFQKGDIAEGYSVSREKKESFPLTVTSAQKNPTAFYLCASSRTGAVLNQPQHFGDGTRLSIL.

The chain has TRBV3-1 (or the pseudogene TRBV3-2) and TRBJ2-3, with TRBD2 identical over 14 bases. The CDR3 is 16 amino acids. Germline V gene data show CDR1 as LGHDT and CDR2 as YNNKEL (reference sequence). With 4 bases clipped from V and 3 bases from J, the junction kept 3 bases outside the gene matches. CDR3 protein: CASSRRLAGGTDTQYF. The DNA of the CDR3 is TGTGCCAGCAGCCGTCGACTAGCGGGGGGGACAGATACGCAGTATTTT.

The V gene is TRBV19, the J gene TRBJ2-1; 7 bases are a match to TRBD1. V shed 6 bases and J 2 bases; nucleotides not matched to a gene: 7. The germline V gene has CDR1 LNHDA and CDR2 SQIVND (reference sequence). CDR3 size: 15 residues. This chain's CDR3 is CASSLAGGTYNEQFF. As DNA, the CDR3 is TGTGCCAGTAGCCTGGCAGGGGGAACCTACAATGAGCAGTTCTTC.

The chain joins TRBV5-6 to TRBJ2-5; TRBD2 might be the D (6 bases). Germline V lookup: CDR1 SGHDT, CDR2 YYEEEE. Deletions cut 4 bases from V and 4 bases from J, with 11 bases between. The CDR3 is 13 residues long. CDR3 sequence reads: CASSGVGGETQYF. DNA of the CDR3: TGTGCCAGCAGCGGCGTGGGGGGAGAGACCCAGTACTTC.

The chain uses TRBV18 and TRBJ2-1; 9 bases fit TRBD2. Unmatched junction bases numbered 4, after V lost 3 bases and J lost 4 bases. Germline V gene sequence: CDR1 KGHSH, CDR2 LQKENI. The CDR3 spans 15 residues. The CDR3 loop reads CASSPRLAEYNEQFF. The DNA of the CDR3 is TGTGCCAGCTCACCCAGACTAGCGGAATACAATGAGCAGTTCTTC.

This clone was observed many times. The CDR3 reads CASSPSRTGGDNEQFF. CDR3 nucleotides: TGCGCCAGCAGCCCCTCTCGGACAGGGGGTGACAATGAGCAGTTCTTC. This chain connects TRBV4-1 to TRBJ2-1; 10 nucleotides align to TRBD1. Germline CDR1 MGHRA, CDR2 YSYEKL. The CDR3 is 16 amino acids. J was trimmed by 5 bases and V by 4 bases; bases with no gene match: 8.

The chain carries TRBV10-3 and TRBJ1-5, with 7 positions matching TRBD1. The CDR3 totals 14 residues. Losses at the gene ends were 6 bases for V and 4 bases for J; bases not matched to a gene: 6. CDR1 ENHRY and CDR2 SYGVKD come from the germline V gene. In DNA, the CDR3 is TGTGCCATCAGCGACAGGGCCCGAAATCAGCCCCAGCATTTT. Protein sequence: CAISDRARNQPQHF.

The chain combines TRBV12-5 with TRBJ2-5, with 8 bases identical to TRBD2. Germline CDR1 reads LGHNT; CDR2 reads FRNRAP. CDR3 length: 16 amino acids. V trimming: 5 bases; J trimming: 5 bases; junction bases outside the gene matches: 13. The CDR3, as DNA: TGTGCTAGTGGTGCCGGACCGGGGGGGCCTGGGGAGACCCAGTACTTC. As protein: CASGAGPGGPGETQYF.

This chain uses TRBV20-1 with TRBJ1-3, with D unclear. CDR1 DFQATT and CDR2 SNEGSKA come from the germline V gene (reference sequence). This CDR3 spans 11 amino acids. The ends were cut back, 4 bases at V and 4 bases at J, with 5 bases in the middle. CDR3 nucleotides: TGCAGTGCTACCGCGGGAAACACCATATATTTT. Protein product: CSATAGNTIYF.

The chain employs TRBV12-3 or TRBV12-4 and TRBJ2-7; the D gene is possibly TRBD1 (6 bases). V lost 2 bases and J 6 bases, leaving 11 bases between the germline ends. This CDR3 comprises 13 residues. The CDR3: CASSLYRVGEQYF. CDR3 bases: TGTGCCAGCAGTTTATACAGGGTAGGCGAGCAGTACTTC.

This clone was observed a single time. This chain connects TRBV11-2 to TRBJ2-7; tentative D call: TRBD1 (6 bases). This CDR3 comprises 15 residues. With 4 bases removed from V and 0 bases from J, the gap between germline ends came to 13 bases. Germline assignment: CDR1 SGHAT and CDR2 FQNNGV. In DNA form, the CDR3 reads TGTGCCAGCAGCTCACCAGGGGTAACCTCCTACGAGCAGTACTTC. Residues: CASSSPGVTSYEQYF.

V usage is TRBV5-1 and J usage is TRBJ1-6; 7 nucleotides agree with TRBD1. Germline loops: CDR1 SGHRS, CDR2 YFSETQ. J gave up 5 bases and V 4 bases, and 3 bases lay outside the gene matches. The CDR3 loop spans 14 amino acids. CDR3 protein: CASSPGQNNSPLHF. The CDR3 DNA reads as TGCGCCAGCAGCCCGGGACAGAATAATTCACCCCTCCACTTT.

The V gene is TRBV24-1, the J gene TRBJ2-3; D possibly corresponds to TRBD2 (6 bases). The germline V gene has CDR1 KGHDR and CDR2 SFDVKD. The CDR3 consists of 14 residues. The V and J ends lost 5 bases and 3 bases respectively, with 11 bases between them. CDR3 residues: CATSAGRSTDTQYF. The CDR3 DNA sequence: TGTGCCACCAGTGCCGGGAGAAGTACAGATACGCAGTATTTT.

For the CDR3, the DNA is TGTGCCAGCAGCTTGGAGTCGGAGATGAACACTGAAGCTTTCTTT. This encodes CASSLESEMNTEAFF. This chain joins TRBV5-4 and TRBJ1-1; D unresolved. Trimming shortened V by 0 bases and J by 0 bases, and 9 bases separated the two germline ends. The CDR3 has 15 residues. Looked up from germline, CDR1 is SGHNT and CDR2 is YYREEE (reference sequence).

V usage is TRBV24-1 and J usage is TRBJ2-3; 9 bases align to TRBD1. The J segment lost 2 bases and the V segment lost 4 bases, leaving 6 bases of the junction unmatched. The CDR3 extends over 16 amino acids. Germline V gene lookup returns CDR1 KGHDR and CDR2 SFDVKD. CDR3 nucleotide sequence: TGTGCCACCAGTGACCCGACAGGGGGGTTCACAGATACGCAGTATTTT. It encodes CATSDPTGGFTDTQYF.

The count of this clone is one. The chain employs TRBV11-2 and TRBJ1-2, with 9 nucleotides matching TRBD1. In germline, CDR1 is SGHAT, CDR2 FQNNGV. The ends lost 3 bases at V and 4 bases at J; junction bases unmatched: 15. This CDR3 is 18 amino acids long. CDR3 DNA sequence: TGTGCCAGCAGCTTTACATTGAGCCCCGGGACAGGGCTCTATGGCTACACCTTC. Translating it yields CASSFTLSPGTGLYGYTF. Filled out from reference TRBV11-2 and TRBJ1-2, the complete variable domain reads EAGVAQSPRYKIIEKRQSVAFWCNPISGHATLYWYQQILGQGPKLLIQFQNNGVVDDSQLPKDRFSAERLKGVDSTLKIQPAKLEDSAVYLCASSFTLSPGTGLYGYTFGSGTRLTVV.